A single sample is the source of the 30 T cell receptor beta chains below, sequenced in a study of blood T cell repertoires in COVID-19. Some clones are missing from TCRdb's copy, which holds only in-frame ones; the method was immunoSEQ multiplex PCR. The sample lists 120,000 or so clones; 88% were seen once. The sample taken for sequencing was peripheral blood. The receptors were sampled from a woman aged 45 to 65 with acute or convalescent COVID-19.

The CDR3 nucleotides read TGTGCCAGCTCACCCTCCCCCGGGACTAGCGGCTCCTACAATGAGCAGTTCTTC. Encoded protein: CASSPSPGTSGSYNEQFF. The chain links TRBV18 to TRBJ2-1; 11 bases map to TRBD2. Trimming took 3 bases from V and 0 from J; bases not matched to a gene: 7. CDR3 length equals 18 residues. CDR1 and CDR2 from the germline V gene are KGHSH and LQKENI.

The chain couples TRBV24-1 to TRBJ2-5, with no clear D. This CDR3 comprises 18 residues. CDR1 is KGHDR, CDR2 SFDVKD, per germline. V was pared by 0 bases and J by 4 bases, with 20 bases between. The CDR3 sequence is CATSDLYGARPLRETQYF. CDR3 coding DNA: TGTGCCACCAGTGATTTGTACGGAGCCCGGCCCCTAAGAGAGACCCAGTACTTC.

The chain joins TRBV7-6 to TRBJ1-3; no clear D gene. The CDR3 spans 14 residues. Trimming removed 1 base from V and 0 bases from J, with 4 bases in between. Per the germline V gene, CDR1 is SGHVS and CDR2 is FNYEAQ. The CDR3 sequence: CASSLELSGNTIYF. Here the CDR3 DNA reads TGTGCCAGCAGCTTAGAGCTCTCTGGAAACACCATATATTTT. The full variable domain, in which reference TRBV7-6 and TRBJ1-3 provide the parts outside the CDR3, is GAGVSQSPRYKVTKRGQDVALRCDPISGHVSLYWYRQALGQGPEFLTYFNYEAQQDKSGLPNDRFSAERPEGSISTLTIQRTEQRDSAMYRCASSLELSGNTIYFGEGSWLTVV.

This rearrangement joins TRBV7-2 to TRBJ2-3; maybe TRBD2 (5 bases). CDR1 and CDR2 from the germline V gene are SGHTA and FQGNSA. Trimming took off 1 base at V and 0 bases at J, with 8 bases between the two ends. CDR3 length equals 15 residues. DNA for the CDR3: TGTGCCAGCAGCTTAGTGGGCGGGAGCACAGATACGCAGTATTTT. Its translation is CASSLVGGSTDTQYF.

This rearrangement joins TRBV3-1 (or the pseudogene TRBV3-2) to TRBJ2-5; D not resolved. CDR3 length equals 14 residues. V shed 0 bases and J shed 4 bases, with 9 bases lying between them. Germline V gene data show CDR1 as LGHDT and CDR2 as YNNKEL (reference sequence). The CDR3 nucleotides are TGTGCCAGCAGCCAAGATTCGGGTGGAGAGACCCAGTACTTC. Its translation: CASSQDSGGETQYF.

The rearrangement uses TRBV9 and TRBJ2-1; 9 bases map to TRBD2. CDR3 length equals 15 residues. CDR1 is SGDLS, CDR2 YYNGEE, per germline. V trimming: 0 bases; J trimming: 9 bases; junction bases outside the gene matches: 7. CDR3 residues: CASSVGLAGKVEQFF. The CDR3 DNA is TGTGCCAGCAGCGTAGGTCTAGCGGGAAAGGTTGAGCAGTTCTTC.

The chain uses TRBV7-9 and TRBJ2-7; D remains unclear. Germline loops: CDR1 SEHNR, CDR2 FQNEAQ (reference sequence). The CDR3 is 11 residues long. Trimming removed 5 bases at V and 6 bases at J, with 8 bases between. CDR3 sequence (DNA): TGTGCCAGCAGCGAAACGGGCGAGCAGTACTTC. Protein sequence: CASSETGEQYF.

The V call is TRBV5-1, the J call TRBJ2-7; perhaps TRBD1 as D (5 bases). The CDR3 is 14 amino acids. CDR1 is SGHRS and CDR2 is YFSETQ in the germline V gene. V lost 0 bases and J lost 1, with 8 bases in between. The CDR3 sequence: CASSLEGASYEQYF. In DNA form, the CDR3 reads TGCGCCAGCAGCTTGGAAGGGGCGTCCTACGAGCAGTACTTC.

The rearrangement uses TRBV6-5 and TRBJ2-7; 9 positions agree with TRBD1. Germline V lookup: CDR1 MNHEY, CDR2 SVGAGI. This CDR3 spans 14 amino acids. The J segment lost 2 bases and the V segment lost 5 bases, leaving 4 bases of the junction unmatched. CDR3 sequence reads: CASSSRQGAYEQYF. The DNA for the CDR3 is TGTGCCAGCAGTAGTCGACAGGGGGCCTACGAGCAGTACTTC.

The CDR3 DNA sequence: TGTGCCAGCAGCTTGGGGGGACAGCGCACAGATACGCAGTATTTT. As protein: CASSLGGQRTDTQYF. This chain connects TRBV7-2 to TRBJ2-3; tentatively, D is TRBD1 (7 bases). V was trimmed by 3 bases and J by 1 base, leaving 11 bases between them. CDR1 is SGHTA, CDR2 FQGNSA, per germline. The CDR3 is 15 residues long.

The chain uses TRBV3-1 (or the pseudogene TRBV3-2) and TRBJ1-5; D call uncertain. Germline V gives CDR1 LGHDT, CDR2 YNNKEL (reference sequence). The CDR3 is 15 residues long. With 0 bases removed from V and 4 bases from J, the gap between germline ends came to 10 bases. CDR3 coding DNA: TGTGCCAGCAGCCAAGATATGGGCAATAATCAGCCCCAGCATTTT. Amino acid sequence: CASSQDMGNNQPQHF.

The rearrangement joins TRBV4-1 to TRBJ2-7; 11 bases fit TRBD2. J was trimmed by 3 bases and V by 1 base; bases with no gene match: 2. Germline CDR1 and CDR2: MGHRA and YSYEKL. The CDR3 spans 15 residues. The CDR3 sequence: CASSQGTSGLYEQYF. The CDR3 region has the DNA TGCGCCAGCAGCCAAGGGACTAGCGGGCTCTACGAGCAGTACTTC.

This chain joins TRBV5-1 and TRBJ2-1; the match to TRBD2 covers 14 bases. J was trimmed by 3 bases and V by 4 bases; bases with no gene match: 12. Germline V gene sequence: CDR1 SGHRS, CDR2 YFSETQ. The CDR3 runs 19 residues. CDR3 nucleotide sequence: TGCGCCAGCAGCACCATCGCCGGGACTAGCGGGGGCGGCTACAATGAGCAGTTCTTC. Amino acid sequence: CASSTIAGTSGGGYNEQFF.

J is TRBJ2-7 and V is TRBV18, with 8 bases lining up with TRBD1. The CDR3 contains 13 residues. CDR1 KGHSH and CDR2 LQKENI come from the germline V gene. V shed 1 base, J shed 10 bases, and the junction held 6 bases outside the gene matches. The CDR3: CASSPLRDRRQYF. In DNA, the CDR3 is TGTGCCAGCTCACCACTCCGGGACAGGAGACAGTACTTC.

The genes are TRBV3-1 (or the pseudogene TRBV3-2) and TRBJ2-6; D is undetermined. The V end lost 3 bases, the J end lost 1 base, and 7 bases lay between the germline ends. This CDR3 comprises 15 residues. Germline V gene lookup returns CDR1 LGHDT and CDR2 YNNKEL (reference sequence). For the CDR3, the DNA is TGTGCCAGCAGCCAGGCAGTTTCTGGGGCCAACGTCCTGACTTTC. Amino acid sequence: CASSQAVSGANVLTF.

The V gene is TRBV18, the J gene TRBJ1-5; a weak D match, TRBD1 (6 bases). V lost 6 bases and J 4 bases, leaving 16 bases between the germline ends. This CDR3 contains 15 residues. CDR1 and CDR2 from the germline V gene are KGHSH and LQKENI. For the CDR3, the DNA is TGTGCCAGCTCCAATTCCGGGACAACTAATCAGCCCCAGCATTTT. It yields the protein CASSNSGTTNQPQHF. The whole variable domain, filled in from reference TRBV18 and TRBJ1-5, reads NAGVMQNPRHLVRRRGQEARLRCSPMKGHSHVYWYRQLPEEGLKFMVYLQKENIIDESGMPKERFSAEFPKEGPSILRIQQVVRGDSAAYFCASSNSGTTNQPQHFGDGTRLSIL.

The chain combines TRBV3-1 (or the pseudogene TRBV3-2) with TRBJ2-2; the match to TRBD2 covers 9 bases. The CDR3 contains 16 residues. Germline values: CDR1 LGHDT, CDR2 YNNKEL (reference sequence). Trimming took 6 bases from V and 5 from J; bases not matched to a gene: 10. The CDR3 nucleotides are TGTGCCAGCAGAGATATTAGCGGGAGAGTTACCGGGGAGCTGTTTTTT. Its protein product is CASRDISGRVTGELFF.

This clone occurred once. The V call is TRBV29-1, the J call TRBJ2-1; 13 bases align to TRBD2. The CDR3 extends over 15 amino acids. Germline V gene sequence: CDR1 SQVTM, CDR2 ANQGSEA. V gave up 6 bases and J gave up 9 bases; unmatched junction bases: 11. The CDR3 sequence: CSVPVPGLAGSEQFF. The CDR3 DNA reads TGCAGCGTCCCAGTCCCGGGACTAGCGGGAAGTGAGCAGTTCTTC.

J is TRBJ1-1 and V is TRBV7-2, with 11 bases aligning to TRBD1. CDR3 size: 16 residues. The germline V gene has CDR1 SGHTA and CDR2 FQGNSA. Unmatched junction bases numbered 8, after V lost 4 bases and J lost 4 bases. The CDR3 coding sequence is TGTGCCAGCAGCTCCCGGACAGGGGGCGTACGCACTGAAGCTTTCTTT. Encoded protein: CASSSRTGGVRTEAFF. Together with reference TRBV7-2 and TRBJ1-1, the CDR3 gives the full variable domain: GAGVSQSPSNKVTEKGKDVELRCDPISGHTALYWYRQSLGQGLEFLIYFQGNSAPDKSGLPSDRFSAERTGGSVSTLTIQRTQQEDSAVYLCASSSRTGGVRTEAFFGQGTRLTVV.

V and J are TRBV4-2 and TRBJ2-3; D is possibly TRBD1 (6 bases). Germline V lookup: CDR1 LGHNA, CDR2 YNFKEQ. The CDR3 runs to 18 residues. Trimming cost V 0 bases and J 7 bases, with 23 bases left between them. This CDR3 reads CASSQDGGALAEGYTQYF. The CDR3 bases are TGTGCCAGCAGCCAAGATGGGGGCGCGTTGGCTGAAGGGTATACGCAGTATTTT.

This chain joins TRBV12-5 and TRBJ2-3; D might be TRBD2 (5 bases). Germline loops: CDR1 LGHNT, CDR2 FRNRAP. The CDR3 covers 14 residues. Trimming shortened V by 1 base and J by 3 bases, and 8 bases separated the two germline ends. The CDR3 is CASGLDGKTDTQYF. CDR3 in DNA: TGTGCTAGTGGTTTGGACGGGAAGACAGATACGCAGTATTTT.

V is TRBV28 and J is TRBJ1-1, with a possible D match to TRBD1 (5 bases). The CDR3 extends over 16 amino acids. Trimming took off 11 bases at V and 0 bases at J, with 22 bases between the two ends. Germline CDR1 reads MDHEN; CDR2 reads SYDVKM. The CDR3 region is CAGTRGGSPMNTEAFF. DNA of the CDR3: TGTGCCGGCACCCGGGGGGGGAGCCCCATGAACACTGAAGCTTTCTTT.

The chain couples TRBV3-1 (or the pseudogene TRBV3-2) to TRBJ2-2; tentative D call: TRBD1 (5 bases). The CDR3 has 16 amino acids. V gave up 4 bases and J gave up 5 bases, with 17 bases separating them. The germline V gene encodes CDR1 LGHDT and CDR2 YNNKEL (reference sequence). CDR3 sequence: CASSLARADYTGELFF. The CDR3 DNA is TGTGCCAGCAGCCTCGCCAGGGCGGATTATACCGGGGAGCTGTTTTTT.

The chain employs TRBV5-1 and TRBJ1-1; the D gene is possibly TRBD1 (6 bases). Germline CDR1 and CDR2: SGHRS and YFSETQ. This CDR3 region has 15 residues. V was cut by 0 bases and J by 5 bases, with 14 bases left in between. Here the CDR3 reads CASSLGGGEGTEAFF. The CDR3, as DNA: TGCGCCAGCAGCTTGGGAGGGGGAGAAGGAACTGAAGCTTTCTTT.

Only one count was recorded for this clone. Written as DNA, the CDR3 is TGTGCCAGCAGCGAACAGTGGGAGACCCAGTACTTC. It translates to CASSEQWETQYF. The J gene is TRBJ2-5, the V gene TRBV3-1 (or the pseudogene TRBV3-2); D not resolved. The CDR3 totals 12 residues. Trimming stripped 5 bases from V and 5 bases from J, with 9 bases between. Germline V CDR1 and CDR2: LGHDT, YNNKEL (reference sequence).

The chain has TRBV5-6 and TRBJ2-3; D uncertain. CDR1 is SGHDT and CDR2 is YYEEEE in the germline V gene. The CDR3 contains 15 residues. The ends were cut back, 0 bases at V and 3 bases at J, with 11 bases in the middle. CDR3 protein: CASSLGTLTTDTQYF. The CDR3 DNA is TGTGCCAGCAGCTTGGGCACCCTTACAACAGATACGCAGTATTTT.

This chain connects TRBV10-3 to TRBJ1-2; 9 bases line up with TRBD1. Trimming cost V 6 bases and J 3 bases; bases outside gene matches: 2. This CDR3 is 13 amino acids long. Germline V gene data show CDR1 as ENHRY and CDR2 as SYGVKD. The CDR3 DNA is TGTGCCATCAGCCGACAGGGGGACTATGGCTACACCTTC. Encoded protein: CAISRQGDYGYTF.

This chain joins TRBV30 and TRBJ2-1; TRBD2 matches at 11 bases. CDR3 length: 16 amino acids. Unmatched junction bases numbered 6, after V lost 3 bases and J lost 2 bases. CDR1 and CDR2 (germline): GTSNPN, SVGIG (reference sequence). Here the CDR3 DNA reads TGTGCCTGGAGAAGGCTAGCGGGAGGTCCCTACAATGAGCAGTTCTTC. This encodes CAWRRLAGGPYNEQFF.

The genes are TRBV7-8 and TRBJ2-1, with TRBD1 matching 9 bases. This CDR3 is 15 amino acids long. The ends lost 4 bases at V and 5 bases at J; junction bases unmatched: 6. Germline CDR1 is SGHVS and CDR2 is FQNEAQ. The CDR3 loop is CASSSDRGRNNEQFF. CDR3 DNA sequence: TGTGCCAGCAGCTCCGACAGGGGGAGGAACAATGAGCAGTTCTTC. Filled out from reference TRBV7-8 and TRBJ2-1, the complete variable domain reads GAGVSQSPRYKVAKRGQDVALRCDPISGHVSLFWYQQALGQGPEFLTYFQNEAQLDKSGLPSDRFFAERPEGSVSTLKIQRTQQEDSAVYLCASSSDRGRNNEQFFGPGTRLTVL.

The J gene is TRBJ1-1, the V gene TRBV5-1, with a weak D call TRBD1 (5 bases). Trimming shortened V by 3 bases and J by 6 bases, and 15 bases separated the two germline ends. CDR1 is SGHRS, CDR2 YFSETQ, per germline. CDR3 size: 14 residues. The CDR3 protein is CASSSYQGHAEAFF. For the CDR3, the DNA is TGCGCCAGCAGCTCATACCAAGGACACGCTGAAGCTTTCTTT.